The TCR beta chain under discussion was sequenced for a study of T cell repertoires in cytomegalovirus infection. Study background: Evidence of both CMV infection and a matching HLA type came from public TCR beta signatures.

This clonotype was detected a few times. The antigen is not known. TCRdb called the reads again in MiXCR, with one record for every CDR3 protein. The sample records nearly 700,000 distinct CDR3 sequences, 30% to 35% being singletons. Germline CDR1 is LGHNA and CDR2 is YSLEER. This CDR3 contains 17 residues. After removal of 1 base from V and 4 bases from J, the junction contained 6 bases not matched to a gene. The specimen was cultured PBMCs, collected from culture after CMV antigen stimulation. The chain uses TRBV4-3 and TRBJ2-3, with 12 bases that match TRBD2. The receptor's source is a human donor in good health (CMV status not recorded). Some clones in this sample may be carry-over from other donors' samples. CDR3 protein: CASSQATSGSGADTQYF. As DNA, the CDR3 is TGCGCCAGCAGCCAAGCGACTAGCGGGAGTGGAGCAGATACGCAGTATTTT.